These 19 T cell receptor beta chains share one sample of origin, sequenced in a study of cytomegalovirus exposure and HLA in healthy donors. PCR primers comprised 60 Vbeta and 13 Jbeta primers. Here immunoSEQ multiplex PCR was the method, and the copy in TCRdb shows in-frame clones only, minus some. This table holds 60,000 to 70,000 clones, around 61% found once. The specimen sequenced was PBMCs. Receptor source: a woman aged 45-65 years in good health and CMV-seronegative.

The chain has TRBV28 and TRBJ2-3; 10 nucleotides match TRBD2. The V gene end was trimmed by 3 bases and the J gene end by 5 bases; junction bases not matched to a gene: 5. The CDR3 runs 15 residues. Germline V gene data show CDR1 as MDHEN and CDR2 as SYDVKM. The CDR3 coding sequence is TGTGCCAGCAGTTTCCCTAGCGGGAGTGGAGATACGCAGTATTTT. It is translated as CASSFPSGSGDTQYF.

This sequence joins TRBV7-3 and TRBJ2-3; D unclear. The V gene lost 3 bases and the J gene lost 2 bases, with 12 bases spanning the gap. The CDR3 spans 15 residues. From germline, CDR1 is SGHTA and CDR2 FQGTGA. DNA for the CDR3: TGTGCCAGCAGCTTCAAACAGCCATCCACAGATACGCAGTATTTT. As protein: CASSFKQPSTDTQYF.

This chain links TRBV5-1 with TRBJ2-3; TRBD2 matches at 10 bases. This CDR3 contains 17 residues. V was pared by 0 bases and J by 3 bases, with 7 bases of the junction left unmatched. Germline CDR1 reads SGHRS; CDR2 reads YFSETQ. Written as DNA, the CDR3 is TGCGCCAGCAGCTTGGGAGCTAGCGGGAGTGGAACAGATACGCAGTATTTT. Translation: CASSLGASGSGTDTQYF.

The V call is TRBV5-1, the J call TRBJ2-7, with D perhaps TRBD2 (6 bases). The CDR3 covers 13 residues. V was shortened by 4 bases and J by 8 bases, with 16 bases between the two germline ends. The germline V gene encodes CDR1 SGHRS and CDR2 YFSETQ. For the CDR3, the DNA is TGCGCCAGCAGCCTACCCTCTACTAGCAAGCAGTACTTC. Translation: CASSLPSTSKQYF.

This chain connects TRBV5-1 to TRBJ2-6; TRBD1 might be the D (5 bases). The V gene lost 0 bases and the J gene lost 0 bases, with 7 bases spanning the gap. This CDR3 is built from 16 residues. Germline V gene data show CDR1 as SGHRS and CDR2 as YFSETQ. In nucleotides, the CDR3 is TGCGCCAGCAGCTTGGGACAGAGCTCTGGGGCCAACGTCCTGACTTTC. Encoded protein: CASSLGQSSGANVLTF.

The chain is built from TRBV5-6 and TRBJ2-7, with 13 nucleotides matching TRBD2. Germline assignment: CDR1 SGHDT and CDR2 YYEEEE. Germline trimming cut 1 base from V and 3 bases from J; bases unmatched to any gene: 4. The CDR3 covers 16 residues. CDR3 coding DNA: TGTGCCAGCAGCTTGTCGACTAGCGGGAGGTACTACGAGCAGTACTTC. This translates into CASSLSTSGRYYEQYF. Together with reference TRBV5-6 and TRBJ2-7, the CDR3 gives the full variable domain: DAGVTQSPTHLIKTRGQQVTLRCSPKSGHDTVSWYQQALGQGPQFIFQYYEEEERQRGNFPDRFSGHQFPNYSSELNVNALLLGDSALYLCASSLSTSGRYYEQYFGPGTRLTVT.

Here the CDR3 reads CAWSVKGAYGYTF. The DNA for the CDR3 is TGTGCCTGGAGTGTTAAGGGGGCCTATGGCTACACCTTC. The V gene is TRBV30, the J gene TRBJ1-2; 7 bases are a match to TRBD1. V shed 0 bases and J 4 bases; nucleotides not matched to a gene: 2. Per germline, CDR1 GTSNPN and CDR2 SVGIG (reference sequence). The CDR3 spans 13 residues.

This clone was picked up a small number of times. This rearrangement joins TRBV10-3 to TRBJ1-4; 8 nucleotides agree with TRBD1. Looked up from germline, CDR1 is ENHRY and CDR2 is SYGVKD. The CDR3 has 15 residues. V lost 8 bases to trimming and J lost 10 bases; unmatched junction nucleotides: 15. CDR3 nucleotides: TGTGCCATCTCCGAAGGACAGGGTTTTTCATCAAAACTGTTTTTT. Protein product: CAISEGQGFSSKLFF.

The V gene is TRBV10-3, the J gene TRBJ2-1; 7 bases match TRBD2. The ends lost 10 bases at V and 9 bases at J; junction bases unmatched: 21. Germline CDR1 reads ENHRY; CDR2 reads SYGVKD. This CDR3 has 16 residues. CDR3 in amino acids: CATDPHTGGPPGEQFF. The CDR3 DNA sequence: TGTGCCACCGATCCCCATACGGGAGGCCCACCCGGTGAGCAGTTCTTC.

The chain links TRBV7-6 to TRBJ2-1, with a weak D call TRBD2 (5 bases). Germline V CDR1 and CDR2: SGHVS, FNYEAQ. The CDR3 is 15 amino acids. The V end lost 5 bases, the J end lost 12 bases, and 23 bases lay between the germline ends. Here the CDR3 reads CASSPNSDRGLGQFF. The CDR3 nucleotides read TGTGCCAGCAGCCCTAACTCCGACCGGGGTTTAGGGCAGTTCTTC.

This clone was picked up many times. This rearrangement joins TRBV28 to TRBJ1-4, with D tentatively TRBD1 (6 bases). The CDR3 has 18 residues. Germline assignment: CDR1 MDHEN and CDR2 SYDVKM. V shed 5 bases and J shed 4 bases, with 23 bases lying between them. In DNA form, the CDR3 reads TGTGCCAGCAGTACATCCCGGGACATCGAAGTCCTTAATGAAAAACTGTTTTTT. Amino acids: CASSTSRDIEVLNEKLFF.

About this clone itself: This CDR3 is also generated by other DNA sequences in the sample. The chain recombines TRBV10-2 with TRBJ2-6; D gene ambiguous. The germline V gene encodes CDR1 WSHSY and CDR2 SAAADI. Trimming pared 3 bases from V and 0 bases from J, leaving 6 bases between. CDR3 size: 15 residues. The CDR3 DNA reads as TGCGCCAGCAGTGACCCGGGCTCTGGGGCCAACGTCCTGACTTTC. It specifies CASSDPGSGANVLTF.

The V and J genes are TRBV15 and TRBJ1-3; tentative D call: TRBD1 (6 bases). V was clipped by 1 base and J by 3 bases, with 16 bases between them. CDR1 and CDR2 (germline): LNHNV, YYDKDF (reference sequence). This CDR3 spans 17 amino acids. CDR3: CATSRGRGDKGGNTIYF. The CDR3 region has the DNA TGTGCCACCAGCAGAGGTCGGGGGGACAAGGGTGGAAACACCATATATTTT.

J is TRBJ2-7 and V is TRBV23-1; unclear D gene. TRBV23-1 is an ORF, with its function uncertain. The CDR3 has 16 residues. Trimming removed 0 bases at V and 5 bases at J, with 17 bases between. CDR3 loop: CASSQSRHRLRHEQYF. CDR3 nucleotides: TGCGCCAGCAGTCAATCGAGGCACCGTCTACGCCACGAGCAGTACTTC.

CDR3 loop: CASRQQTQYF. DNA for the CDR3: TGTGCCAGCAGACAACAGACCCAGTACTTC. V is TRBV2 and J is TRBJ2-5; D call uncertain. V was shortened by 6 bases and J by 6 bases, with 5 bases between the two germline ends. Germline CDR1 SNHLY, CDR2 FYNNEI. This CDR3 region has 10 residues.

This sequence joins TRBV5-1 and TRBJ2-1; 8 nucleotides line up with TRBD2. Germline V gives CDR1 SGHRS, CDR2 YFSETQ. V shed 4 bases, J shed 2 bases, and the junction held 8 bases outside the gene matches. The CDR3 is 16 amino acids. CDR3 coding DNA: TGCGCCAGCAGCCCGTCAGCGGGAGAGACCTACAATGAGCAGTTCTTC. Protein sequence: CASSPSAGETYNEQFF. Variable domain in full (rest from reference TRBV5-1 and TRBJ2-1): KAGVTQTPRYLIKTRGQQVTLSCSPISGHRSVSWYQQTPGQGLQFLFEYFSETQRNKGNFPGRFSGRQFSNSRSEMNVSTLELGDSALYLCASSPSAGETYNEQFFGPGTRLTVL.

A few counts support this clone. This chain joins TRBV7-6 and TRBJ2-7; no firm D call. The germline CDR1 and CDR2 sequences are SGHVS and FNYEAQ. The V end was cut by 5 bases, the J end by 5 bases, with 13 bases between. The CDR3 totals 13 residues. The CDR3 sequence: CASSTLRGNEQYF. The DNA for the CDR3 is TGTGCCAGCAGCACGCTGAGAGGAAACGAGCAGTACTTC. Variable domain in full (rest from reference TRBV7-6 and TRBJ2-7): GAGVSQSPRYKVTKRGQDVALRCDPISGHVSLYWYRQALGQGPEFLTYFNYEAQQDKSGLPNDRFSAERPEGSISTLTIQRTEQRDSAMYRCASSTLRGNEQYFGPGTRLTVT.

The genes are TRBV9 and TRBJ2-5, with 8 bases aligning to TRBD1. The CDR3 runs to 15 residues. The trim removed 0 bases at V and 5 bases at J, leaving 6 bases unmatched. CDR1 and CDR2 (germline): SGDLS, YYNGEE. CDR3 amino acids: CASSVALTGEETQYF. Here the CDR3 DNA reads TGTGCCAGCAGCGTAGCTCTGACAGGGGAGGAGACCCAGTACTTC.

This chain connects TRBV19 to TRBJ2-1; D unclear. Per the germline V gene, CDR1 is LNHDA and CDR2 is SQIVND (reference sequence). The CDR3 extends over 13 amino acids. Deletions cut 8 bases from V and 0 bases from J, with 8 bases between. The CDR3 DNA reads as TGTGCCAGTCTAGAGAGCTCCTACAATGAGCAGTTCTTC. Amino acid sequence: CASLESSYNEQFF.